Shown below are 32 T cell receptor beta chains from a single sample sequenced in a study of T-cell reconstitution after alpha-beta-depleted transplantation in children. A library of TCRbeta sequences, prepared with unique molecular identifiers, was generated. TCRdb reanalysed the PCR reads using MiXCR and keeps one entry per CDR3 protein. The sample consists of 8,600 or so distinct CDR3 sequences, approximately 15% of them appearing once. The sequencing used PBMCs, mostly from graft donor cells, collected 60 days after TCRalphabeta/CD19-depleted stem cell transplant. The receptors originated from a girl under three years old who had a stem cell transplant for combined immunodeficiency, so the T cells may come from the graft donor.

This clonotype was seen a handful of times. This chain links TRBV5-1 with TRBJ2-2; tentatively, D is TRBD1 (6 bases). Between the trimmed V and J ends, which lost 0 bases and 2 bases, there was a span of 11 bases. Germline V lookup: CDR1 SGHRS, CDR2 YFSETQ. The CDR3 runs 16 residues. The CDR3 loop reads CASSLGRTVNTGELFF. For the CDR3, the DNA is TGCGCCAGCAGCTTGGGGCGGACAGTAAACACCGGGGAGCTGTTTTTT.

This clonotype was counted ten times or more. The genes are TRBV7-2 and TRBJ2-1; possibly TRBD2 for D (6 bases). There are 15 residues in the CDR3. V shed 5 bases and J shed 4 bases, with 15 bases lying between them. CDR1 and CDR2 from the germline V gene are SGHTA and FQGNSA. CDR3 loop: CASSEAASAYNEQFF. The CDR3 DNA sequence: TGTGCCAGCAGCGAAGCGGCTAGCGCATACAATGAGCAGTTCTTC.

This clonotype has ten or more counts. V is TRBV20-1 and J is TRBJ2-3; a weak D match, TRBD2 (5 bases). Looked up from germline, CDR1 is DFQATT and CDR2 is SNEGSKA (reference sequence). Trimming cost V 3 bases and J 2 bases, with 15 bases left between them. The CDR3 is 15 amino acids. The CDR3 DNA is TGCAGTGCTAGTGGCTCAGACTACGCCACAGATACGCAGTATTTT. Translated: CSASGSDYATDTQYF.

This clonotype was counted only a few times. The V call is TRBV10-3, the J call TRBJ2-2, with 8 bases aligning to TRBD1. The CDR3 is 17 amino acids. V gave up 6 bases and J gave up 3 bases; unmatched junction bases: 12. CDR1 is ENHRY and CDR2 is SYGVKD in the germline V gene. CDR3 loop: CAIRPTSYRGDTGELFF. CDR3 DNA: TGTGCCATCAGACCAACTTCTTACAGGGGGGACACCGGGGAGCTGTTTTTT.

This chain joins TRBV27 and TRBJ2-6; D ambiguous. The CDR3 is made up of 16 amino acids. The V end was cut by 3 bases, the J end by 0 bases, with 9 bases between. The germline gives CDR1 MNHEY, CDR2 SMNVEV (reference sequence). The CDR3 protein is CASSFSSSSGANVLTF. The DNA for the CDR3 is TGTGCCAGCAGTTTTTCTTCCTCCTCTGGGGCCAACGTCCTGACTTTC.

This clonotype was detected ten times or more. The genes are TRBV20-1 and TRBJ2-2; D remains unclear. V lost 5 bases to trimming and J lost 8 bases, with 9 bases between them. The CDR3 sequence is 11 residues long. Germline V gene lookup returns CDR1 DFQATT and CDR2 SNEGSKA (reference sequence). The CDR3 DNA follows: TGCAGTGCTCATTTTGCTGGGGAGCTGTTTTTT. Protein sequence: CSAHFAGELFF.

This clonotype turned up a few times. The genes are TRBV10-3 and TRBJ2-1, with 14 bases fitting TRBD2. The V gene end was trimmed by 8 bases and the J gene end by 0 bases; junction bases not matched to a gene: 6. Germline V lookup: CDR1 ENHRY, CDR2 SYGVKD. The CDR3 length is 17 residues. This chain's CDR3 is CAIGTSGGRSSYNEQFF. CDR3 sequence (DNA): TGTGCCATCGGGACTAGCGGGGGCCGAAGCTCCTACAATGAGCAGTTCTTC.

This clonotype was recorded at least ten times. The rearrangement uses TRBV20-1 and TRBJ2-1; TRBD2 matches 8 bases. The CDR3 contains 13 residues. Germline V gene lookup returns CDR1 DFQATT and CDR2 SNEGSKA (reference sequence). The V and J ends lost 2 bases and 8 bases, in that order; junction bases with no gene match: 5. The CDR3 protein is CSARISGSDEQFF. The CDR3 coding sequence is TGCAGTGCTAGAATAAGCGGGAGCGATGAGCAGTTCTTC.

This sequence joins TRBV19 and TRBJ2-5; 8 nucleotides match TRBD2. Germline CDR1 and CDR2: LNHDA and SQIVND (reference sequence). The CDR3 contains 16 residues. V lost 2 bases to trimming and J lost 4 bases; unmatched junction nucleotides: 9. CDR3 DNA sequence: TGTGCCAGTAGTATACCCCGCGGGGGGCAAGGAGAGACCCAGTACTTC. It yields the protein CASSIPRGGQGETQYF.

This clonotype came up many times. This chain links TRBV28 with TRBJ1-1; D is possibly TRBD1 (5 bases). Germline assignment: CDR1 MDHEN and CDR2 SYDVKM. V lost 6 bases and J 0 bases, leaving 8 bases between the germline ends. The CDR3 runs to 13 residues. The CDR3 reads CASRDTMNTEAFF. The CDR3 nucleotides are TGTGCCAGCAGGGACACCATGAACACTGAAGCTTTCTTT.

This clonotype occurred many times. The chain links TRBV12-3 or TRBV12-4 to TRBJ2-1, with D possibly TRBD2 on 6 matching bases. This CDR3 is built from 16 residues. With 3 bases removed from V and 3 bases from J, the gap between germline ends came to 15 bases. CDR3 amino acids: CASSFSSGARYNEQFF. In DNA form, the CDR3 reads TGTGCCAGCAGTTTCTCGTCGGGAGCTCGCTACAATGAGCAGTTCTTC.

This clonotype turned up a few times. The chain uses TRBV11-1 and TRBJ2-3, with 12 bases lining up with TRBD1. The length of the CDR3 is 14 residues. Trimming took 4 bases from V and 6 from J; bases not matched to a gene: 2. The V gene's germline CDR1 is SGHAT and CDR2 FQDESV (reference sequence). The CDR3 region is CASSWDRGQDTQYF. CDR3 bases: TGTGCCAGCAGCTGGGACAGGGGGCAGGATACGCAGTATTTT.

The gene calls are TRBV6-4 and TRBJ1-1; 7 bases line up with TRBD1. This CDR3 has 14 residues. The junction had 10 bases not matched to a gene; V was cut back by 8 bases and J by 4 bases. From germline, CDR1 is MRHNA and CDR2 SNTAGT. In nucleotides, the CDR3 is TGTGCCAGCCGGCGTGACAGGGCGGTCACTGAAGCTTTCTTT. Translation: CASRRDRAVTEAFF.

This clonotype was counted ten times or more. The rearrangement joins TRBV29-1 to TRBJ2-3, with 7 bases matching TRBD1. V shed 5 bases and J 1 base; nucleotides not matched to a gene: 9. The CDR3 has 15 amino acids. The V gene's germline CDR1 is SQVTM and CDR2 ANQGSEA. The CDR3 DNA reads as TGCAGCGTTCTTAGGGACAGTACCCGCACAGATACGCAGTATTTT. This sequence encodes CSVLRDSTRTDTQYF.

This clonotype occurred many times. CDR3 sequence: CSARDPGAGGQNEQFF. For the CDR3, the DNA is TGCAGTGCTAGAGATCCAGGAGCGGGAGGGCAAAATGAGCAGTTCTTC. The rearrangement links TRBV20-1 to TRBJ2-1; 10 bases are a match to TRBD2. This CDR3 comprises 16 residues. Trimming removed 0 bases from V and 7 bases from J; junction bases left unmatched: 9. Germline-derived CDR1 and CDR2 are DFQATT and SNEGSKA (reference sequence).

This clonotype was recorded a few times. The chain carries TRBV7-9 and TRBJ2-5, with TRBD2 matching 12 bases. After removal of 6 bases from V and 5 bases from J, the junction contained 10 bases not matched to a gene. The CDR3 totals 16 residues. Germline CDR1 is SEHNR and CDR2 is FQNEAQ (reference sequence). CDR3 sequence: CASRFGLAGLRETQYF. The CDR3, as DNA: TGTGCCAGCAGATTCGGACTAGCGGGGTTGAGGGAGACCCAGTACTTC.

The sample holds many counts of this clonotype. This rearrangement joins TRBV5-6 to TRBJ2-5; TRBD2 aligns across 12 bases. The CDR3 sequence is 16 residues long. Germline V gene lookup returns CDR1 SGHDT and CDR2 YYEEEE. V lost 2 bases, J lost 2 bases, and 4 bases stayed unmatched. CDR3 bases: TGTGCCAGCAGCTTCGGACTAGCGGGGCTTCAAGAGACCCAGTACTTC. This translates into CASSFGLAGLQETQYF.

This CDR3 is CASSLIGGRNNQPQHF. In nucleotides, the CDR3 is TGTGCCAGCAGTTTAATAGGGGGTCGGAACAATCAGCCCCAGCATTTT. The chain uses TRBV12-3 or TRBV12-4 and TRBJ1-5; D possibly corresponds to TRBD1 (6 bases). This CDR3 spans 16 amino acids. Between the trimmed V and J ends, which lost 2 bases and 3 bases, there was a span of 14 bases.

The chain has TRBV20-1 and TRBJ2-7; 10 positions agree with TRBD2. The V segment lost 0 bases and the J segment 3 bases; nucleotides outside the gene matches: 5. Germline values: CDR1 DFQATT, CDR2 SNEGSKA (reference sequence). This CDR3 comprises 15 residues. The CDR3 sequence is CSAREPRLAGYEQYF. DNA of the CDR3: TGCAGTGCTAGAGAGCCCCGACTAGCGGGCTACGAGCAGTACTTC.

This clonotype occurred many times. V and J are TRBV20-1 and TRBJ2-7; tentative D call: TRBD1 (5 bases). Trimming removed 6 bases from V and 2 bases from J, with 11 bases in between. The CDR3 is 12 amino acids. Germline CDR1 reads DFQATT; CDR2 reads SNEGSKA (reference sequence). The CDR3 coding sequence is TGCAGTGCCTCCGACAGCACCTACGAGCAGTACTTC. It translates to CSASDSTYEQYF.

The CDR3 reads CSARAGGPKTGELFF. The CDR3 DNA is TGCAGTGCCCGAGCGGGAGGGCCTAAAACCGGGGAGCTGTTTTTT. The chain uses TRBV20-1 and TRBJ2-2; 10 bases line up with TRBD2. The CDR3 is made up of 15 amino acids. In germline, CDR1 is DFQATT, CDR2 SNEGSKA (reference sequence). The trim removed 6 bases at V and 5 bases at J, leaving 9 bases unmatched.

At least ten counts were recorded for this clonotype. J is TRBJ2-5 and V is TRBV7-2, with 7 bases fitting TRBD1. J lost 4 bases, V lost 4 bases, and 9 bases had no gene match. CDR3 length: 15 amino acids. Germline V gene data show CDR1 as SGHTA and CDR2 as FQGNSA. The CDR3 is CASSSNAGGRETQYF. The CDR3 nucleotides are TGTGCCAGCAGCTCAAATGCAGGGGGACGAGAGACCCAGTACTTC.

This clonotype was recorded a few times. The chain couples TRBV9 to TRBJ2-7; D is tentatively TRBD1 or TRBD2 (5 bases each). The CDR3 runs 14 residues. Germline-derived CDR1 and CDR2 are SGDLS and YYNGEE. Trimming cost V 0 bases and J 0 bases, with 7 bases left between them. CDR3 in amino acids: CASSVEGSSYEQYF. The CDR3 bases are TGTGCCAGCAGCGTAGAGGGGAGCTCCTACGAGCAGTACTTC.

V gene TRBV12-3 or TRBV12-4 combines with J gene TRBJ2-1; 8 bases agree with TRBD2. The CDR3 totals 15 residues. J lost 4 bases, V lost 3 bases, and 5 bases had no gene match. CDR3 loop: CASSLSGGLYNEQFF. CDR3 DNA: TGTGCCAGCAGTTTGAGCGGGGGCTTATACAATGAGCAGTTCTTC.

At least ten counts were recorded for this clonotype. The rearrangement links TRBV11-3 to TRBJ1-2; D is possibly TRBD1 (5 bases). The CDR3 covers 18 residues. Trimming shortened V by 2 bases and J by 4 bases, and 23 bases separated the two germline ends. Germline V gene data show CDR1 as SGHNT and CDR2 as YENEEA. The CDR3 loop is CASSLKRHGDGAAYGYTF. Written as DNA, the CDR3 is TGTGCCAGCAGCTTAAAGCGCCATGGAGATGGGGCGGCCTATGGCTACACCTTC.

This clonotype was observed a single time. The J gene is TRBJ2-5, the V gene TRBV5-6; the D call may be TRBD1 or TRBD2 (5 bases each). CDR1 SGHDT and CDR2 YYEEEE come from the germline V gene. The CDR3 sequence is 16 residues long. V lost 2 bases and J lost 4, with 18 bases in between. CDR3 in DNA: TGTGCCAGCAGCTTCTTGCTCGGGACCCAAAGAGAGACCCAGTACTTC. Encoded protein: CASSFLLGTQRETQYF.

This clonotype occurred a few times. The genes are TRBV7-3 and TRBJ1-4; the D gene is possibly TRBD1 (6 bases). Germline-derived CDR1 and CDR2 are SGHTA and FQGTGA. V lost 0 bases and J 4 bases, leaving 18 bases between the germline ends. The CDR3 is made up of 18 amino acids. The CDR3 is CASSLTPGIGQLNEKLFF. The CDR3 DNA reads TGTGCCAGCAGCTTAACGCCCGGAATAGGACAGCTTAATGAAAAACTGTTTTTT.

In its sample, this clonotype was seen many times. This sequence joins TRBV20-1 and TRBJ2-3, with 7 bases lining up with TRBD1. V lost 5 bases and J lost 5; bases outside the gene matches: 10. This CDR3 is 14 amino acids long. Germline assignment: CDR1 DFQATT and CDR2 SNEGSKA (reference sequence). The CDR3 nucleotides read TGCAGTGCTGGGTGGCAGGGGGATCTAGATACGCAGTATTTT. This encodes CSAGWQGDLDTQYF.

There are a few counts of this clonotype. V is TRBV19 and J is TRBJ2-1, with unresolved D. Trimming took 5 bases from V and 2 from J, leaving 7 bases between them. The CDR3 has 13 residues. Germline CDR1 LNHDA, CDR2 SQIVND (reference sequence). CDR3 DNA sequence: TGTGCCAGTAGTCCCCCCCCCTACAATGAGCAGTTCTTC. It codes for CASSPPPYNEQFF.

The CDR3 region is CASSVVAGGEQFF. The CDR3 nucleotides read TGTGCCAGCAGCGTAGTAGCGGGAGGTGAGCAGTTCTTC. The chain employs TRBV9 and TRBJ2-1; 10 positions agree with TRBD2. The ends lost 0 bases at V and 9 bases at J; junction bases unmatched: 0. The germline CDR1 and CDR2 sequences are SGDLS and YYNGEE. CDR3 length: 13 amino acids.

This clonotype has a handful of counts. This chain joins TRBV5-1 and TRBJ2-5; TRBD2 agrees at 10 bases. V shed 0 bases and J 2 bases; nucleotides not matched to a gene: 4. Germline V lookup: CDR1 SGHRS, CDR2 YFSETQ. This CDR3 is 16 amino acids long. The CDR3 is CASSLVLSGRQETQYF. DNA for the CDR3: TGCGCCAGCAGCTTGGTTCTTAGCGGGAGGCAAGAGACCCAGTACTTC.

Many counts were recorded for this clonotype. CDR3 sequence reads: CSARDLNPALGEQYF. The CDR3 DNA sequence: TGCAGTGCTAGAGATCTGAACCCAGCATTAGGCGAGCAGTACTTC. V usage is TRBV20-1 and J usage is TRBJ2-7; unclear D gene. Germline V gene data show CDR1 as DFQATT and CDR2 as SNEGSKA (reference sequence). V lost 0 bases to trimming and J lost 6 bases, with 18 bases between them. CDR3 length: 15 residues.